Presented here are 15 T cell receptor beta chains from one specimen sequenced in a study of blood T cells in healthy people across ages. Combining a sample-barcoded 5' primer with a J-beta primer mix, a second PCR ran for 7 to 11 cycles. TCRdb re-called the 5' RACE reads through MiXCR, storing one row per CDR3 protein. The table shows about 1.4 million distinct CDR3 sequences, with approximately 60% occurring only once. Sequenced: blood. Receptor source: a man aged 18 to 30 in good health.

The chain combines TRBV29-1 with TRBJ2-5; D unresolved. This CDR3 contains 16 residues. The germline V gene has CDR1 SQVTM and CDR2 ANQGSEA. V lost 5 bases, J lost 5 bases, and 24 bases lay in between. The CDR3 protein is CSVIPPTGRAVETQYF. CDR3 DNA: TGCAGCGTTATCCCCCCGACTGGACGGGCGGTGGAGACCCAGTACTTC.

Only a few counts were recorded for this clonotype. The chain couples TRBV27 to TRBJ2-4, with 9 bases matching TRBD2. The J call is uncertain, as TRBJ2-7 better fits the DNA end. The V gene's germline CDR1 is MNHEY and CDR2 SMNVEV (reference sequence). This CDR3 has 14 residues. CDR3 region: CASSLLAGVGEQYF. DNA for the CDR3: TGTGCCAGCAGTTTATTAGCGGGAGTTGGCGAGCAGTACTTC.

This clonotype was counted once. CDR3 sequence reads: CASSEASQETQYF. CDR3 coding DNA: TGCGCCAGCAGTGAGGCGTCCCAAGAGACCCAGTACTTC. The gene calls are TRBV10-2 and TRBJ2-4; D gene uncertain. The end of the DNA aligns better with TRBJ2-5, so the J call may be wrong. Germline-derived CDR1 and CDR2 are WSHSY and SAAADI. The CDR3 length is 13 residues.

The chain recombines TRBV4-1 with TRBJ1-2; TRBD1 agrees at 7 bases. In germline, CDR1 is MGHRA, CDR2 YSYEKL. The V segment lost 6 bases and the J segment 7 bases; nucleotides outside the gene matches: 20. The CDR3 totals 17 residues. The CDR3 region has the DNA TGCGCCAGCAGGGATGGGGGACAGAGAGGGGAGGTTCGTGGCTACACCTTC. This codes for CASRDGGQRGEVRGYTF.

This CDR3 is CASSAGGQGIYGYTF. The CDR3 nucleotides are TGTGCCAGCAGTGCGGGGGGACAGGGGATCTATGGCTACACCTTC. This chain links TRBV28 with TRBJ1-2; 10 bases line up with TRBD1. With 5 bases clipped from V and 4 bases from J, the junction kept 7 bases outside the gene matches. This CDR3 spans 15 amino acids. Germline CDR1 and CDR2: MDHEN and SYDVKM.

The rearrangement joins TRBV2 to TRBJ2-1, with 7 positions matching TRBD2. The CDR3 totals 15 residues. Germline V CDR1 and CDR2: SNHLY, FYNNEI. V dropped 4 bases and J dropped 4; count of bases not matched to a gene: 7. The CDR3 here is CASSVRLADYNEQFF. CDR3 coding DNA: TGTGCCAGCAGTGTACGGCTAGCGGATTACAATGAGCAGTTCTTC.

CDR3 DNA sequence: TGCGCCAGCAGCCGCATAGCAGGGGGCGCCTCAGATACGCAGTATTTT. Protein sequence: CASSRIAGGASDTQYF. V is TRBV4-3 and J is TRBJ2-3; the match to TRBD1 covers 8 bases. CDR1 LGHNA and CDR2 YSLEER come from the germline V gene. The CDR3 runs 16 residues. J gave up 4 bases and V 4 bases, and 10 bases lay outside the gene matches.

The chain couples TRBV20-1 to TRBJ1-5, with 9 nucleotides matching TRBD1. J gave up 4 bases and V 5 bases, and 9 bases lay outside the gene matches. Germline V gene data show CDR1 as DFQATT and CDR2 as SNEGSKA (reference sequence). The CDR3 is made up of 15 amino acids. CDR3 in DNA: TGCAGTGCTTTCGCGGGAGGACAGGGGAATCAGCCCCAGCATTTT. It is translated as CSAFAGGQGNQPQHF.

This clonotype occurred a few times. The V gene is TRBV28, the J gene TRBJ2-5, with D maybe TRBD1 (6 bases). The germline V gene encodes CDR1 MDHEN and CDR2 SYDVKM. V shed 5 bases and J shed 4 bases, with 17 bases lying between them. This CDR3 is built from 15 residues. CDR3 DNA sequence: TGTGCCAGCAGTCACTCGACAGGCGCAGGAGAGACCCAGTACTTC. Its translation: CASSHSTGAGETQYF. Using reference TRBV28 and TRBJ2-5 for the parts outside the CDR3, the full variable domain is DVKVTQSSRYLVKRTGEKVFLECVQDMDHENMFWYRQDPGLGLRLIYFSYDVKMKEKGDIPEGYSVSREKKERFSLILESASTNQTSMYLCASSHSTGAGETQYFGPGTRLLVL.

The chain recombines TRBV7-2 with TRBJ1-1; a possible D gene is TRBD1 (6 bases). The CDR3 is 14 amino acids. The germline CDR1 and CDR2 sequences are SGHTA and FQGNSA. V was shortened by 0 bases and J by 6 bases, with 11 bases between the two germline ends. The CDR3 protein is CASSLAGGVAEAFF. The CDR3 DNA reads TGTGCCAGCAGCTTAGCAGGGGGTGTCGCTGAAGCTTTCTTT. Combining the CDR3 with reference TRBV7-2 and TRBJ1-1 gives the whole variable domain GAGVSQSPSNKVTEKGKDVELRCDPISGHTALYWYRQSLGQGLEFLIYFQGNSAPDKSGLPSDRFSAERTGGSVSTLTIQRTQQEDSAVYLCASSLAGGVAEAFFGQGTRLTVV.

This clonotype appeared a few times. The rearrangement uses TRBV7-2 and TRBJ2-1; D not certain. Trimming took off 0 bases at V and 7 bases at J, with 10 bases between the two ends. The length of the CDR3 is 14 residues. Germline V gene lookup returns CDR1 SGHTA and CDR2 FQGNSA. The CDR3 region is CASSLATVGNEQFF. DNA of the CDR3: TGTGCCAGCAGCTTAGCGACCGTCGGAAATGAGCAGTTCTTC. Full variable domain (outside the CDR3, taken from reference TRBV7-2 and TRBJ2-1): GAGVSQSPSNKVTEKGKDVELRCDPISGHTALYWYRQSLGQGLEFLIYFQGNSAPDKSGLPSDRFSAERTGGSVSTLTIQRTQQEDSAVYLCASSLATVGNEQFFGPGTRLTVL.

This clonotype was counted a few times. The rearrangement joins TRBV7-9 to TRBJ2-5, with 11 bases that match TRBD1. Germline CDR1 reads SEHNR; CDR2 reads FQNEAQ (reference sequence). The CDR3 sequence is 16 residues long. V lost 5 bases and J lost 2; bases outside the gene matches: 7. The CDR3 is CASSTPGQGDQETQYF. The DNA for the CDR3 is TGTGCCAGCAGCACACCGGGACAGGGGGATCAAGAGACCCAGTACTTC.

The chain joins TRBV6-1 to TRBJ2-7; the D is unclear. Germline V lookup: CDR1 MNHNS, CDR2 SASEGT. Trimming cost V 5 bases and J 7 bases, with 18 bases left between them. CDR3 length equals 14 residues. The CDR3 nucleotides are TGTGCCAGCAGTCCTTCACGGACGCTTGAGGAGCAGTACTTC. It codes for CASSPSRTLEEQYF.

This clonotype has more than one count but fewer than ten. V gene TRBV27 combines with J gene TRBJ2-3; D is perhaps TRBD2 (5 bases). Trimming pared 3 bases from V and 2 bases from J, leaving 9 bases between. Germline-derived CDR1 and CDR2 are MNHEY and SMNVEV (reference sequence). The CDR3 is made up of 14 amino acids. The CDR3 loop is CASSFGVSTDTQYF. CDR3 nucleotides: TGTGCCAGCAGTTTCGGGGTTTCCACAGATACGCAGTATTTT.

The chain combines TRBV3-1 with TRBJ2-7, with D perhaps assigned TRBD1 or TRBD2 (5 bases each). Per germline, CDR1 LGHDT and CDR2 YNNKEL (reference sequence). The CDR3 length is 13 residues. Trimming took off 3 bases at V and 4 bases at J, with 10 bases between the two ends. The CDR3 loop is CASSHEGPYEQYF. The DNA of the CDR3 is TGTGCCAGCAGCCACGAGGGGCCGTACGAGCAGTACTTC.